This T cell receptor (beta chain) was captured by sequencing in a study of T cell responses to AZD1222 COVID-19 vaccine. Profiling relied on immunoSEQ multiplex PCR, and the TCRdb table lists in-frame clones only, not all of them. The table lists 82,000 or so clones, 85% to 95% of them singletons, with about 5.2% in the top ten. The length of the CDR3 is 11 residues. V lost 5 bases and J 5 bases, leaving 6 bases between the germline ends. The rearrangement uses TRBV12-3 or TRBV12-4 and TRBJ1-1; no firm D call. Here the sequenced sample was peripheral blood, taken on day 0 of AZD1222 vaccination. The origin of this receptor is an adult in good health. CDR3 coding DNA: TGTGCCAGCAGTCTACCTACTGAAGCTTTCTTT. The encoded protein is CASSLPTEAFF.